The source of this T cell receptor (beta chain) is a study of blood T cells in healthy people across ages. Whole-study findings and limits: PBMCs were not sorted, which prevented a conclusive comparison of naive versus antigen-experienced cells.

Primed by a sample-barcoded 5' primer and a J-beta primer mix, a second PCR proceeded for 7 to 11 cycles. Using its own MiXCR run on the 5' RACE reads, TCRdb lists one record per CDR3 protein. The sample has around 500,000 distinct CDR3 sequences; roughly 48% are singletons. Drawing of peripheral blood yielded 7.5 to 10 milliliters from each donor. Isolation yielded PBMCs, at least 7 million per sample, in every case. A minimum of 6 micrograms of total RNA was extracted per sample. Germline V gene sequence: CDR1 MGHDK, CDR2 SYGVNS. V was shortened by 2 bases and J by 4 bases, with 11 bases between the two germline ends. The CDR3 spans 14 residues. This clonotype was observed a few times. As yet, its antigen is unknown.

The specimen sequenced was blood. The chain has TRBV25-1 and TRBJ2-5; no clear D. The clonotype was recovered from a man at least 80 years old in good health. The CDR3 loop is CASSEVRSRETQYF. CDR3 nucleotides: TGTGCCAGCAGTGAAGTCCGGTCACGAGAGACCCAGTACTTC.